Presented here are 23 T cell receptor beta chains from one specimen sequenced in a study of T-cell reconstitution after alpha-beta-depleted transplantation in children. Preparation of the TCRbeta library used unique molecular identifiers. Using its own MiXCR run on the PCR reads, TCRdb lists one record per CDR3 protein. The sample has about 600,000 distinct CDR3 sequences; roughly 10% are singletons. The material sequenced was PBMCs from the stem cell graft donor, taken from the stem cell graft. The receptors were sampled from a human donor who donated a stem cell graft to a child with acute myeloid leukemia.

CDR3 coding DNA: TGCAGTGCTAGAGGAGCCCTGGGCGGGCCTAGGGGCGAGCAGTACTTC. Translating it yields CSARGALGGPRGEQYF. The chain employs TRBV20-1 and TRBJ2-7; tentatively, D is TRBD1 or TRBD2 (5 bases each). V dropped 1 base and J dropped 6 bases, with 22 bases sitting between them. Per germline, CDR1 DFQATT and CDR2 SNEGSKA (reference sequence). The CDR3 loop spans 16 amino acids.

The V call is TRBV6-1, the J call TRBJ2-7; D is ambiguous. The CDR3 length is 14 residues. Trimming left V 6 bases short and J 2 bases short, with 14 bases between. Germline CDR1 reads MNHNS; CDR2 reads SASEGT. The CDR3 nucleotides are TGTGCCAGCAGCGGTCATCAAGGAGCCTACGAGCAGTACTTC. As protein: CASSGHQGAYEQYF.

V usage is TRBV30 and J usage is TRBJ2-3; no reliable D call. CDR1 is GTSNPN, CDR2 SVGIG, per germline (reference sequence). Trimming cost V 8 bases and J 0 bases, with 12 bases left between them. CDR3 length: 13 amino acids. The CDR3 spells CARRVASTDTQYF. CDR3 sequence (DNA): TGTGCCCGAAGGGTTGCTAGCACAGATACGCAGTATTTT.

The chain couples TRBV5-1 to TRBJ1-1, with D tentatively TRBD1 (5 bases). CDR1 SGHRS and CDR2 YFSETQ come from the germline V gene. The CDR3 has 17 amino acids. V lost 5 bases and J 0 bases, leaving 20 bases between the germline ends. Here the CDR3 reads CASRGPGTPKMNTEAFF. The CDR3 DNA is TGCGCCAGCAGAGGTCCCGGGACTCCGAAGATGAACACTGAAGCTTTCTTT.

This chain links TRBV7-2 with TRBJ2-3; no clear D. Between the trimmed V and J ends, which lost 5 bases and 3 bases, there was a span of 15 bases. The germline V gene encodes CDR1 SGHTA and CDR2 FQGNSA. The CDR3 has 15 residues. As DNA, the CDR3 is TGTGCCAGCAGCCTCCTGCGCCTGGCGACAGATACGCAGTATTTT. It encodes CASSLLRLATDTQYF.

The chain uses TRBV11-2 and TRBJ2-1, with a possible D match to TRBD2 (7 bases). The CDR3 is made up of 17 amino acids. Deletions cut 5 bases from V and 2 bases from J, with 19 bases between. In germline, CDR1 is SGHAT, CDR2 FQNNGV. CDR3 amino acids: CASSARTGRGAYNEQFF. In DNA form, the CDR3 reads TGTGCCAGCAGCGCGAGAACAGGGAGGGGGGCCTACAATGAGCAGTTCTTC.

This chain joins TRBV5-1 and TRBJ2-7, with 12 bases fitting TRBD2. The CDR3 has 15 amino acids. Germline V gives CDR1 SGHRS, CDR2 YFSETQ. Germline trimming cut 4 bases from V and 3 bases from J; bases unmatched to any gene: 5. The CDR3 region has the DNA TGCGCCAGCAGCCCCGGACTAGCGGGATACTACGAGCAGTACTTC. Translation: CASSPGLAGYYEQYF. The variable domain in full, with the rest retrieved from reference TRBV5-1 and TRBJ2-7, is KAGVTQTPRYLIKTRGQQVTLSCSPISGHRSVSWYQQTPGQGLQFLFEYFSETQRNKGNFPGRFSGRQFSNSRSEMNVSTLELGDSALYLCASSPGLAGYYEQYFGPGTRLTVT.

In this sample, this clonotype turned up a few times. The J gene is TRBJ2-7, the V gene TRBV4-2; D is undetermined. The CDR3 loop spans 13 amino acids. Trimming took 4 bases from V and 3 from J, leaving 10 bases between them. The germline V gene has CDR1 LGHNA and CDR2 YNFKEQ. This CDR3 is CASSPRVGYEQYF. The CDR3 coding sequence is TGTGCCAGCAGCCCTAGGGTAGGCTACGAGCAGTACTTC.

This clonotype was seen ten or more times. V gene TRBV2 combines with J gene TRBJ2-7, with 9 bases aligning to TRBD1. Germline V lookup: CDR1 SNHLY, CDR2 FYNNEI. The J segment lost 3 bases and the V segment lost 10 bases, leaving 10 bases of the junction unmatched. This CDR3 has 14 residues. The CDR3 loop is CATGLGQGIYEQYF. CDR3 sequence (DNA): TGTGCCACCGGGCTGGGACAGGGAATCTACGAGCAGTACTTC.

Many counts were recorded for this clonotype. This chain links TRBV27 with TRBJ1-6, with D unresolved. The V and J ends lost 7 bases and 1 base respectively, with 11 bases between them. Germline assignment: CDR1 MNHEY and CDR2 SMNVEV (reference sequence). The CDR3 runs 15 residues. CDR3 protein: CASKNGQSYNSPLHF. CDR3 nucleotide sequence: TGTGCCAGCAAAAACGGGCAGTCCTATAATTCACCCCTCCACTTT.

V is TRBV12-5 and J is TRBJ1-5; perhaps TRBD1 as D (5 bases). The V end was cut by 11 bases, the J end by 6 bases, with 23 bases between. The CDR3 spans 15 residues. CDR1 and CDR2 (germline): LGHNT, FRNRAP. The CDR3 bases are TGTGCTGGTGTCGGCCGACCGGGGGAATGTCAGCCCCAGCATTTT. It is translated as CAGVGRPGECQPQHF.

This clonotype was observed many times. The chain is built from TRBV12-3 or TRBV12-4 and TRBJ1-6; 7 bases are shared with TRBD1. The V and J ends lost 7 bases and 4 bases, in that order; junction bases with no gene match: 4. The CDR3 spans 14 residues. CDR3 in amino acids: CASNRDSYNSPLHF. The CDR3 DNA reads TGTGCCAGCAACAGGGACAGTTATAATTCACCCCTCCACTTT.

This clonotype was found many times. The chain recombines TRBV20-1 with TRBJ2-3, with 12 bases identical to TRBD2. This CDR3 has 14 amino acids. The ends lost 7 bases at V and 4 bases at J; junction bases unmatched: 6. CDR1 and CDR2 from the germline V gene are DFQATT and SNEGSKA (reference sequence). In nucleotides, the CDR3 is TGCAGTGGTCTAGCGGGAGGGCGGGCAGATACGCAGTATTTT. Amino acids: CSGLAGGRADTQYF.

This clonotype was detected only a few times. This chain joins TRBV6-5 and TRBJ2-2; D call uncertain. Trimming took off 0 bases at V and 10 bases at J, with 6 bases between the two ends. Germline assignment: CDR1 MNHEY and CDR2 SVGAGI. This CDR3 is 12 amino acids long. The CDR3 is CASSYSREELFF. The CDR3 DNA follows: TGTGCCAGCAGTTACTCAAGGGAGGAGCTGTTTTTT.

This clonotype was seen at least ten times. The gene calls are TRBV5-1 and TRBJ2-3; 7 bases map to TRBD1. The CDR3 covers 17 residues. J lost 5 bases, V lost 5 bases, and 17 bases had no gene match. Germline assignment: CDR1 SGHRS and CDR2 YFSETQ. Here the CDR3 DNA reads TGCGCCAGCAGTGTCGGCTACAGGGGAGAAAGGCGAGATACGCAGTATTTT. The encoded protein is CASSVGYRGERRDTQYF.

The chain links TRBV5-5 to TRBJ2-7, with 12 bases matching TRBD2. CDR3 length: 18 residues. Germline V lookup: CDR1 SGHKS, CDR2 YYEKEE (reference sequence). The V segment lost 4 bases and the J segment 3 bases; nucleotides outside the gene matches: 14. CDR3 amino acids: CASSLAGTSGQILYEQYF. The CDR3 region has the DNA TGTGCCAGCAGCCTCGCCGGGACTAGCGGGCAAATTCTCTACGAGCAGTACTTC.

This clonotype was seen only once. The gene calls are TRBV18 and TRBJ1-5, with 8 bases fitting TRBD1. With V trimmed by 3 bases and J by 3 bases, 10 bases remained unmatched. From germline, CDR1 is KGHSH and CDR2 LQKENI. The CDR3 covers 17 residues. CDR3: CASSPQGADSLNQPQHF. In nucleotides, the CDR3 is TGTGCCAGCTCACCCCAGGGGGCGGATTCCCTCAATCAGCCCCAGCATTTT.

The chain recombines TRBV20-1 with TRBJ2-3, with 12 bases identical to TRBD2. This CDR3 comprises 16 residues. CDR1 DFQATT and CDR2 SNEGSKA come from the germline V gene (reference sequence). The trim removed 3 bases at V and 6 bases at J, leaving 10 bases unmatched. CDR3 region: CSASSRLAGGRDTQYF. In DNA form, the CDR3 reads TGCAGTGCTAGTTCACGTCTAGCGGGAGGGAGGGATACGCAGTATTTT.

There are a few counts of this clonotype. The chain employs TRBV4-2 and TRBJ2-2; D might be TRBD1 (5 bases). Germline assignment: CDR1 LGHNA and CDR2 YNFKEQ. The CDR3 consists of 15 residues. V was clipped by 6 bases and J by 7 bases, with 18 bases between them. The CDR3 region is CASRLSRLGDGELFF. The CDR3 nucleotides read TGTGCCAGCAGACTTAGCCGATTAGGGGACGGGGAGCTGTTTTTT.

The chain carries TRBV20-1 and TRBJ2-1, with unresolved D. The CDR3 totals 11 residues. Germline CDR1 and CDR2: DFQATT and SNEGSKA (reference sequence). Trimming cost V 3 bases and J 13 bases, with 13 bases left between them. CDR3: CSARGSHGQFF. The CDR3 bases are TGCAGTGCTAGGGGTTCACATGGCCAGTTCTTC.

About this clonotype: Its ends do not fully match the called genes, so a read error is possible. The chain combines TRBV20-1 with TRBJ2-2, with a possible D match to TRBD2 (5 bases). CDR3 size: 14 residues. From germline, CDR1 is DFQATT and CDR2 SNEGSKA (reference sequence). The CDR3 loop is CCARDRTSTGELFF. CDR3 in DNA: TGCTGTGCTAGAGATCGGACTTCCACCGGGGAGCTGTTTTTT.

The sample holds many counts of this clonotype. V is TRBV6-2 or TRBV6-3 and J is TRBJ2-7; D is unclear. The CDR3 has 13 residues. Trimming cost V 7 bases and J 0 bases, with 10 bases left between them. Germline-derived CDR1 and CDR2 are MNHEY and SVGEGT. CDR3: CASNRADSYEQYF. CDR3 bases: TGTGCCAGCAATCGAGCAGACTCCTACGAGCAGTACTTC.

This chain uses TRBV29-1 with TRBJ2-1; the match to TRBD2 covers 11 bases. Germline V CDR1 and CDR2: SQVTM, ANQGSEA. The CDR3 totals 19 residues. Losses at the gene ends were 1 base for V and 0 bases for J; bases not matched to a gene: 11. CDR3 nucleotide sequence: TGCAGCGTTGAAGGCGGGGGACTAGCGGTTTCAAGCTCCTACAATGAGCAGTTCTTC. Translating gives CSVEGGGLAVSSSYNEQFF.